A selection of T cell receptor beta chains follows, all from one sample in a study of T cells in Graves' hyperthyroidism and ophthalmopathy. TCRdb reprocessed the multiplex PCR reads with MiXCR, giving one entry per CDR3 protein. The data contain about 760,000 distinct CDR3 sequences, over 35% of them singletons. What was sequenced was blood. The receptors were gathered from a woman aged 40-49 years with Graves' hyperthyroidism. Both conserved end residues are part of each CDR3. D genes are given only for firm matches. Rows give clone size only sometimes, using once, few, many, or a class for an expanded clone.

NA NA 12 TRBJ1-1 TRBV18 CASGGVNTEAFF TGTGCCAGTGGGGGGGTGAACACTGAAGCTTTCTTT
NA many 13 TRBJ1-6 TRBV11-1 CASSSGRFSPLHF TGTGCCAGCAGCTCCGGACGATTTTCACCCCTCCACTTT
TRBD1 many 15 TRBJ1-1 TRBV9 CASSPSGQALTEAFF TGTGCCAGCAGCCCTTCTGGACAGGCTTTGACTGAAGCTTTCTTT
NA many 12 TRBJ1-5 TRBV25-1 CASSVGYQPQHF TGTGCCAGCAGTGTCGGATATCAGCCCCAGCATTTT
TRBD2 NA 14 TRBJ2-5 TRBV20-1 CSAIAGGPGETQYF TGCAGTGCCATAGCGGGAGGGCCCGGGGAGACCCAGTACTTC
TRBD1 NA 13 TRBJ1-6 TRBV7-2 CARPSQGESPLHF TGTGCTAGGCCTAGCCAGGGGGAATCACCCCTCCACTTT
TRBD1 many 15 TRBJ1-5 TRBV7-2 CASSPRQGSNQPQHF TGTGCCAGCAGTCCAAGACAGGGCAGCAATCAGCCCCAGCATTTT
NA NA 16 TRBJ1-1 TRBV14 CASSQEVGRVWTEAFF TGCGCCAGCAGCCAAGAAGTCGGCAGGGTTTGGACTGAAGCTTTCTTT
NA NA 14 TRBJ2-7 TRBV10-1 CASSLGLNTYEQYF TGTGCCAGCAGCTTGGGTCTTAACACCTACGAGCAGTACTTC
NA once 14 TRBJ2-2 TRBV10-3 CAIRSGTGTGSCFF NA
NA NA 15 TRBJ2-3 TRBV7-2 CASSLARLVGDTQYF TGTGCCAGCAGCTTAGCCCGCCTAGTTGGGGATACGCAGTATTTT
NA NA 16 TRBJ2-2 TRBV20-1 CSARSDAGWDSGELFF TGCAGTGCTAGATCGGACGCGGGATGGGACTCCGGGGAGCTGTTTTTT
NA NA 14 TRBJ2-5 TRBV6-5 CASRDSGTEETQYF TGTGCCAGCAGAGACAGCGGGACAGAAGAGACCCAGTACTTC
NA many 14 TRBJ2-7 TRBV10-3 CAISGDQQGYEQYF TGTGCCATCAGTGGTGACCAACAGGGTTACGAGCAGTACTTC
TRBD1 NA 14 TRBJ2-5 TRBV9 CASSETGGWETQYF TGTGCCAGCAGCGAGACAGGGGGCTGGGAGACCCAGTACTTC
NA NA 17 TRBJ2-7 TRBV6-5 CASSYSLDGRTNYEQYF TGTGCCAGCAGTTACTCGTTAGATGGGAGGACGAACTACGAGCAGTACTTC
TRBD2 many 15 TRBJ2-5 TRBV10-1 CASSAISGVQETQYF TGCGCCAGCAGTGCTATTAGCGGGGTACAAGAGACCCAGTACTTC
TRBD1 NA 15 TRBJ1-1 TRBV5-5 CASSSRQGLGTEAFF TGTGCCAGCAGCAGCAGACAGGGATTAGGGACTGAAGCTTTCTTT
NA many 17 TRBJ1-1 TRBV5-4 CASSVGVDSIMNTEAFF TGTGCCAGCAGCGTTGGAGTCGACAGTATCATGAACACTGAAGCTTTCTTT
NA few 14 TRBJ1-1 TRBV4-2 CASSLAGGVTEAFF TGTGCCAGCAGCTTAGCTGGGGGAGTTACTGAAGCTTTCTTT
NA NA 13 TRBJ1-1 TRBV11-3 CASSTLGRLEAFF TGTGCCAGCAGCACCCTGGGGCGGCTTGAAGCTTTCTTT
NA NA 14 TRBJ1-3 TRBV20-1 CSASFGAGGNTIYF TGCAGTGCTAGTTTTGGGGCAGGTGGAAACACCATATATTTT
NA NA 15 TRBJ1-1 TRBV4-1 CASSQDPPRGTEAFF TGCGCCAGCAGCCAAGATCCGCCCAGAGGGACTGAAGCTTTCTTT
NA NA 14 TRBJ2-7 TRBV11-2 CASSVEGTGYEQYF TGTGCCAGCAGCGTAGAGGGGACCGGCTACGAGCAGTACTTC
TRBD1 NA 12 TRBJ1-1 TRBV6-5 CATSGQGTEAFF TGTGCCACCTCGGGACAGGGGACTGAAGCTTTCTTT
NA many 15 TRBJ1-2 TRBV19 CASSIFSDAGLGYTF TGTGCCAGTAGTATTTTTTCGGACGCGGGCCTTGGCTACACCTTC
NA NA 12 TRBJ1-1 TRBV11-1 CASGLGITEAFF TGTGCCAGCGGGTTGGGGATTACTGAAGCTTTCTTT
TRBD2 few 14 TRBJ2-7 TRBV2 CASSPGGAGYEQYF TGTGCCAGCAGCCCCGGGGGGGCGGGCTACGAGCAGTACTTC
NA few 15 TRBJ1-2 TRBV27 CASSLSAGVVYGYTF TGTGCCAGCAGTTTATCGGCAGGGGTTGTCTATGGCTACACCTTC
NA NA 13 TRBJ2-1 TRBV7-3 CASSLTYTGEQFF TGTGCCAGCAGCTTAACGTACACGGGCGAGCAGTTCTTC
TRBD1 NA 16 TRBJ2-6 TRBV19 CASSRQGAAGANVLTF TGTGCCAGTAGTAGACAGGGGGCGGCTGGGGCCAACGTCCTGACTTTC
TRBD1 NA 14 TRBJ1-5 TRBV19 CASSGTGGNRPQHF TGTGCCAGTTCCGGGACAGGGGGCAATCGGCCCCAGCATTTT
NA NA 15 TRBJ1-1 TRBV27 CASSLSVMVSTEAFF TGTGCCAGCAGTTTATCGGTGATGGTGAGCACTGAAGCTTTCTTT
NA few 16 TRBJ2-2 TRBV7-2 CASSSGKQGPTGELFF TGTGCCAGCAGCTCCGGGAAGCAGGGTCCCACCGGGGAGCTGTTTTTT
NA NA 18 TRBJ1-5 TRBV19 CASNYRGSVGLFNQPQHF TGTGCCAGTAACTATCGGGGGAGCGTTGGGTTGTTCAATCAGCCCCAGCATTTT
NA NA 14 TRBJ2-7 TRBV20-1 CSARDVADSYEQYF TGCAGTGCTAGGGACGTAGCGGACTCCTACGAGCAGTACTTC
NA NA 15 TRBJ1-1 TRBV6-5 CASSYSYDFHSGAFF TGTGCCAGCAGTTACTCGTACGATTTTCACTCGGGAGCTTTCTTT
NA NA 13 TRBJ1-1 TRBV10-3 CASAGESGTEALF TGTGCCAGCGCGGGGGAGAGCGGCACTGAAGCTCTCTTT
NA NA 15 TRBJ2-5 TRBV7-9 CASSQEGGGGETQYF TGCGCCAGCAGCCAAGAAGGAGGGGGCGGGGAGACCCAGTACTTC
NA NA 13 TRBJ2-7 TRBV30 CAWSRPVSYEQYF TGTGCCTGGAGTCGCCCTGTCTCCTACGAGCAGTACTTC
NA NA 15 TRBJ1-5 TRBV19 CASSIRCGGNQPQHF TGTGCCAGTAGTATCAGGTGCGGGGGCAATCAGCCCCAGCATTTT
NA many 12 TRBJ2-5 TRBV7-9 CASSNTPETQYF TGTGCCAGCAGCAATACGCCGGAGACCCAGTACTTC
NA few 16 TRBJ1-5 TRBV5-4 CASSLGPGAGNQPQHF TGTGCCAGCAGCTTGGGTCCGGGGGCAGGCAATCAGCCCCAGCATTTT
TRBD1 few 15 TRBJ1-1 TRBV20-1 CSARKPGTGNTEAFF TGCAGTGCTAGAAAACCCGGGACAGGAAACACTGAAGCTTTCTTT
TRBD1 NA 18 TRBJ2-6 TRBV12-3/TRBV12-4 CASSWGTGQNSGANVLTF TGTGCCAGCAGTTGGGGGACAGGCCAAAACTCTGGGGCCAACGTCCTGACTTTC
NA NA 15 TRBJ1-1 TRBV4-1 CASGLRTEMNTEAFF TGCGCCAGCGGTCTCAGGACAGAGATGAACACTGAAGCTTTCTTT
NA many 15 TRBJ2-7 TRBV9 CASSVESTKSAEQYF TGTGCCAGCAGCGTAGAATCGACGAAGTCGGCCGAGCAGTACTTC
NA few 16 TRBJ1-5 TRBV19 CASGKGSPAYNQPQHF TGTGCCAGTGGGAAGGGGTCCCCCGCATACAATCAGCCCCAGCATTTT
TRBD1 NA 15 TRBJ1-1 TRBV19 CASSTPGTGVLEAFF TGTGCCAGTAGTACGCCCGGGACAGGGGTACTTGAAGCTTTCTTT
NA few 14 TRBJ2-7 TRBV6-5 CASSRDPSSYEQYF TGTGCCAGCAGTCGGGACCCGAGCTCCTACGAGCAGTACTTC
NA many 16 TRBJ2-6 TRBV7-8 CASSLVALSGANVLTF TGTGCCAGCAGCTTAGTCGCGCTCTCTGGGGCCAACGTCCTGACTTTC
TRBD1 few 16 TRBJ2-2 TRBV5-1 CASTPMTGVGTGELFF TGCGCCAGCACCCCCATGACAGGGGTAGGCACCGGGGAGCTGTTTTTT
NA NA 17 TRBJ2-2 TRBV9 CASSVAGGGVNTGELFF TGTGCCAGCAGCGTAGCAGGAGGCGGGGTGAACACCGGGGAGCTGTTTTTT
NA many 13 TRBJ1-2 TRBV19 CASSWGGLYGYTF TGTGCCAGTAGCTGGGGTGGATTGTATGGCTACACCTTC